This T cell receptor (beta chain) was captured in a study of tissue T cells after allogeneic stem cell transplantation. Germline lookup yields CDR1 LGHNA and CDR2 YSLEER. This CDR3 spans 17 amino acids. V shed 4 bases and J 7 bases; nucleotides not matched to a gene: 14. The table came from immunoSEQ multiplex PCR; TCRdb's copy has only in-frame clones and leaves some out. The repertoire consists of 1,500 to 2,000 clones, with approximately 68% occurring once and the leading ten covering more than 20%. The source is a female donor older than 55 with lung cancer. This rearrangement joins TRBV4-3 to TRBJ1-4; 8 bases align to TRBD1. Specimen: tissue from the stomach, collected at autopsy. The CDR3 DNA reads TGCGCCAGCAGCCTGACAGGGGATTCTGTTCTGGGTGAAAAACTGTTTTTT. Translating it yields CASSLTGDSVLGEKLFF.